This TCR beta chain was identified during a study of radiation and T cells in renal cell carcinoma. Across the whole study: Nephrectomy followed 15 Gy stereotactic body radiation by 4 weeks. Findings and caveats of the study: From baseline, blood top tumor clonotypes peaked at 2 weeks post-radiation. Without pretreatment biopsies, baseline tumor clonotype presence was undetermined.

As concerns this clone: Antigen unknown.

The length of the CDR3 is 13 residues. J gave up 12 bases and V 5 bases, and 7 bases lay outside the gene matches. In germline, CDR1 is SEHNR, CDR2 FQNEAQ (reference sequence). Time point defined: blood 2 weeks post-SBRT. Treatment: 15 Gy SBRT to primary tumor, nephrectomy 4 weeks later. The patient's renal cell carcinoma had clear cell pathology. Measured with immunoSEQ multiplex PCR; TCRdb has only the in-frame clones, and not every one. The sample lists some 58,000 clones, around 78% occurring once. The chain recombines TRBV7-9 with TRBJ1-6, with 7 positions matching TRBD1. The material sequenced was blood, taken from a patient whose treatment included radiotherapy and nephrectomy. This receptor was taken from a man in his 60s with renal cell carcinoma. The CDR3 is CASSRDSREPLHF. Written as DNA, the CDR3 is TGTGCCAGCAGCCGGGACAGTAGAGAACCCCTCCACTTT.